What follows describes a single T cell receptor beta chain. Germline-derived CDR1 and CDR2 are MRHNA and SNTAGT. The CDR3 runs 15 residues. Trimming shortened V by 4 bases and J by 5 bases, and 16 bases separated the two germline ends. This specimen belongs to a study of blood T cell repertoires in COVID-19. At the level of the study: Collection of acute and convalescent COVID-19 samples took place in the United States, Italy and Spain. Nucleic acid was either cDNA or gDNA, and it came from T cells, B-cell-depleted T cells, or PBMCs.

As processed by the authors: Counts of nucleated cells, estimated from reference gene primer amplification, were obtained. The protocol was immunoSEQ multiplex PCR, while the TCRdb copy is restricted to in-frame clones and leaves out a portion. D and trimming come from the DNA, and the V and J calls and clone size come from that table. The repertoire holds some 200,000 clones, with 70% to 90% as singletons. The rearrangement joins TRBV6-4 to TRBJ2-3, with D possibly being TRBD2 (7 bases). The clonotype originates from a woman of 80 years or more in a cohort sampled during active or convalescent COVID-19. Sample: peripheral blood. The CDR3: CASSALAGAGDTQYF. The CDR3 DNA is TGTGCCAGCAGTGCCCTGGCGGGGGCTGGAGATACGCAGTATTTT.